The present TCR beta chain was sequenced within a study of Graves' ophthalmopathy and Graves' hyperthyroidism. Regarding the study as a whole: Blood also held most thyroid clonotypes expanded above 0.001 frequency.

There are 15 residues in the CDR3. Germline V gene lookup returns CDR1 SNHLY and CDR2 FYNNEI. None of the included patients had other autoimmune diseases, uncontrolled infections, pregnancy or lactation, as these led to exclusion. Amplification of the TCR beta CDR3 regions used RNA transcripts (as template). The first round was an RT-PCR with HTBI primers, and the second round was a multiplex PCR. TCRdb re-called the multiplex PCR reads through MiXCR, storing one row per CDR3 protein. The sample shows a few hundred thousand distinct CDR3 sequences, approximately 37% of them seen only once. Note on this clonotype: Its specificity is not known.

The sequencing sample was made of peripheral blood or thyroid tissue (not recorded which). The chain uses TRBV2 and TRBJ2-7, with TRBD2 identical over 9 bases. The DNA end is more similar to TRBJ2-1, so the J call may be wrong. The source is an adult man with Graves' hyperthyroidism. DNA for the CDR3: TGTGCCAGCAGTTTGGGTCTAGCGGGATCGCATGAGCAGTTCTTC. Protein product: CASSLGLAGSHEQFF.